A selection of T cell receptor beta chains follows, all from one sample in a study of Graves' ophthalmopathy and Graves' hyperthyroidism. TCRdb re-derived calls from the multiplex PCR reads in MiXCR, one entry per CDR3 protein. The repertoire includes more than 40,000 distinct CDR3 sequences, 50% of them detected once, and approximately 20% sits in the top ten. The sample comprised peripheral blood. The receptors shown here come from an adult man with Graves' ophthalmopathy. Both conserved end residues are part of each CDR3. Fields, in order: V gene, D gene, clone size, CDR3 length, J gene, CDR3 protein, CDR3 DNA. The D gene is left open where the match is weak. Clone size is stated in some rows and not others, as once, few, many or a class when expanded.

>TRBV2|NA|NA|13|TRBJ1-2
CASRLLANYGYTF
TGTGCCAGCAGGCTACTAGCTAACTATGGCTACACCTTC
>TRBV29-1|TRBD2|NA|12|TRBJ2-2
CSVSGTSGELFF
TGCAGCGTTTCCGGGACTAGCGGGGAGCTGTTTTTT
>TRBV20-1|TRBD1|medium-sized|14|TRBJ1-2
CSAKGTGTNYGYTF
TGCAGTGCTAAAGGGACAGGAACTAACTATGGCTACACCTTC
>TRBV18|NA|many|14|TRBJ2-5
CASSPLVNIETQYF
TGTGCCAGCTCACCTCTCGTTAACATTGAGACCCAGTACTTC
>TRBV19|TRBD2|NA|15|TRBJ2-1
CASSTPSGNSNEQFF
TGTGCCAGTAGTACGCCTAGCGGGAATAGCAATGAGCAGTTCTTC
>TRBV14|NA|NA|14|TRBJ2-1
CASSQGRRTNEQSF
TGTGCCAGCAGCCAAGGTAGGAGAACCAATGAGCAGTCCTTC
>TRBV12-3/TRBV12-4|TRBD2|NA|14|TRBJ2-7
CASSLTSGVYEQYF
TGTGCCAGCAGCTTGACTAGCGGGGTGTACGAGCAGTACTTC
>TRBV29-1|NA|NA|12|TRBJ1-2
CSGTVASEGYTF
TGCAGCGGGACAGTTGCCTCGGAAGGCTACACCTTC
>TRBV5-1|NA|NA|16|TRBJ1-5
CASSLLGGGGNQPQHF
TGCGCCAGCAGCTTGTTAGGGGGTGGAGGCAATCAGCCCCAGCATTTT
>TRBV2|TRBD2|NA|14|TRBJ2-7
CASSEQTSRYEQYF
TGTGCCAGCAGTGAACAGACTAGCCGCTACGAGCAGTACTTC
>TRBV28|NA|NA|13|TRBJ1-1
CTNSPRTLTEAFF
TGTACCAACAGCCCACGGACCCTAACTGAAGCTTTCTTT
>TRBV5-1|TRBD2|NA|18|TRBJ2-2
CASSYLWTSGTDTGELFF
TGCGCCAGCAGCTACCTCTGGACTAGCGGGACAGACACCGGGGAGCTGTTTTTT
>TRBV28|NA|many|14|TRBJ1-2
CASSLVRVYYGYTF
TGTGCCAGCAGTTTAGTGAGGGTATACTATGGCTACACCTTC
>TRBV5-1|NA|NA|12|TRBJ1-2
CASSRGLAGGPF
TGCGCCAGCAGCAGGGGACTAGCGGGAGGGCCGTTC
>TRBV7-9|TRBD1|NA|14|TRBJ2-5
CASSLGTGEETQYF
TGTGCCAGCAGCTTGGGGACAGGGGAAGAGACCCAGTACTTC
>TRBV5-1|NA|NA|15|TRBJ1-4
CASSFVGPRKEKLFF
TGCGCCAGCAGCTTTGTCGGGCCACGGAAGGAAAAACTGTTTTTT
>TRBV5-7|NA|NA|12|TRBJ1-6
CASSLGFRYLHF
TGTGCTAGCAGCTTGGGCTTCAGATACCTCCACTTT
>TRBV10-3|NA|many|15|TRBJ2-3
CAISDPGLHQGTQYF
TGTGCCATCAGTGATCCGGGACTCCATCAAGGTACGCAGTATTTT
>TRBV11-2|NA|many|15|TRBJ1-4
CASSLDLGFNEKLFF
TGTGCCAGCAGCTTAGATTTGGGGTTTAATGAAAAACTGTTTTTT
>TRBV9|TRBD1|NA|17|TRBJ2-5
CASSVNEGQGVLETQYF
TGTGCCAGCAGCGTAAATGAAGGGCAGGGGGTGTTAGAGACCCAGTACTTC
>TRBV7-2|NA|NA|16|TRBJ2-1
CASTPQFGTPNNEQFF
TGTGCCAGCACCCCCCAGTTTGGGACACCTAACAATGAGCAGTTCTTC
>TRBV2|NA|NA|14|TRBJ1-4
CASSITGGGEGLFF
TGTGCCAGCAGTATTACAGGAGGGGGAGAAGGACTGTTTTTT
>TRBV3-1|TRBD2|NA|16|TRBJ2-2
CASSQTSGRLSGELFF
TGTGCCAGCAGCCAGACTAGCGGGAGGTTATCCGGGGAGCTGTTTTTT
>TRBV29-1|TRBD1|NA|16|TRBJ2-5
CSVTGTGDTPKLTQYF
TGCAGCGTTACCGGGACAGGGGATACGCCCAAGTTAACCCAGTACTTC
>TRBV5-1|NA|NA|24|TRBJ2-4
CASSLVARRNTEAFFGQGNNIQYF
NA
>TRBV6-5|TRBD1|many|15|TRBJ1-2
CASSQIRDSLEGYTF
TGTGCCAGCAGCCAAATCAGGGACAGCTTAGAAGGCTACACCTTC
>TRBV3-1|NA|many|14|TRBJ1-3
CASSQRVSGNTIYF
TGTGCCAGCAGCCAAAGGGTCTCAGGAAACACCATATATTTT
>TRBV20-1|NA|many|12|TRBJ1-1
CSAYPGQIEAFF
TGCAGTGCTTATCCGGGACAAATTGAAGCTTTCTTT
>TRBV6-6|NA|NA|15|TRBJ2-7
CANSYSNARGGEQYF
TGTGCCAACAGTTACTCTAACGCCAGGGGTGGCGAGCAGTACTTC
>TRBV20-1|TRBD1|NA|12|TRBJ2-7
CSARQGIYEQYF
TGCAGTGCAAGACAGGGGATCTACGAGCAGTACTTC
>TRBV6-4|NA|many|14|TRBJ1-4
CARPPAGKDEKLFF
TGTGCCAGGCCTCCGGCAGGGAAGGATGAAAAACTGTTTTTT
>TRBV2|NA|NA|14|TRBJ1-1
CASSEGGPNTEAFF
TGTGCCAGCAGTGAAGGGGGCCCGAACACTGAAGCTTTCTTT
>TRBV10-3|NA|NA|13|TRBJ1-6
CAISPGLNSPLHF
TGTGCCATCAGTCCGGGTCTCAATTCACCCCTCCACTTT
>TRBV30|TRBD1|few|17|TRBJ1-2
CAWRQPNVGTGGYGYTF
TGTGCCTGGAGACAGCCAAACGTTGGGACAGGGGGCTATGGCTACACCTTC
>TRBV7-2|TRBD2|NA|15|TRBJ2-2
CASSLVSGGGGELFF
TGTGCCAGCAGCTTGGTTAGCGGGGGCGGCGGGGAGCTGTTTTTT
>TRBV24-1|TRBD2|few|20|TRBJ2-3
CATSATPGQGVAGASDTQYF
TGTGCCACCAGTGCAACACCAGGGCAGGGGGTAGCGGGAGCCTCAGATACGCAGTATTTT
>TRBV7-9|TRBD1|NA|18|TRBJ1-3
CAKSYPGQTPFSGNTIYF
TGTGCCAAAAGCTACCCGGGACAGACGCCCTTCTCTGGAAACACCATATATTTT
>TRBV20-1|NA|NA|11|TRBJ2-7
CSASGHYGQYF
TGCAGTGCTAGCGGACACTACGGGCAGTACTTC
>TRBV15|NA|NA|13|TRBJ2-5
CATSRLLQETQYF
TGTGCCACCAGCAGATTACTTCAAGAGACCCAGTACTTC
>TRBV9|NA|many|17|TRBJ2-5
CASSVAPPGTVQETQYF
TGTGCCAGCAGCGTAGCTCCCCCTGGGACGGTACAAGAGACCCAGTACTTC
>TRBV5-4|TRBD2|NA|16|TRBJ2-2
CASSSLSGRATGELFF
TGTGCCAGCAGCTCCCTTAGCGGGAGGGCGACCGGGGAGCTGTTTTTT
>TRBV20-1|NA|few|15|TRBJ1-6
CSASDGGSYNSPLHF
TGCAGTGCCAGCGACGGGGGCTCCTATAATTCACCCCTCCACTTT
>TRBV7-7|NA|NA|14|TRBJ2-1
CASSLAQGGNEQFF
TGTGCCAGCAGCTTAGCGCAGGGTGGGAATGAGCAGTTCTTC
>TRBV5-1|TRBD1|many|14|TRBJ1-1
CASSMEGQEIEAFF
TGCGCCAGCAGCATGGAGGGACAGGAGATTGAAGCTTTCTTT